This TCR beta chain was identified during a study of T-cell memory formation after mild COVID-19. About the research overall: Each donor largely had its own TCR clusters.

TCRdb re-called the 5' RACE reads with MiXCR, one entry per CDR3 protein. The table has just under 550,000 distinct CDR3 sequences, around 21% seen once. This clonotype has just a few counts. What it binds is unknown. V lost 4 bases and J 0 bases, leaving 9 bases between the germline ends. Germline CDR1 LGHDT, CDR2 YNNKEL (reference sequence). This CDR3 region has 15 residues. Study-level findings and limits: Clones contracting across day 15 to 85 had a balanced CD4/CD8 profile; later expanding clones leaned CD4+. The study found contracting CD4+ clones mainly in CM and EM and contracting CD8+ clones in EMRA. Memory cells collected pre-infection included some clones that later responded, suggesting cross-reactive memory joined.

The sample comprised PBMCs or a T cell subset sorted from them (not recorded which). The chain carries TRBV3-1 and TRBJ1-4, with D unresolved. This TCR derives from an adult woman who had mild COVID-19 (a few samples of this study predate the infection). Cell type and time point are not known. The CDR3 DNA is TGTGCCAGCAGCCCATGGTCACCAACTAATGAAAAACTGTTTTTT. As protein: CASSPWSPTNEKLFF.